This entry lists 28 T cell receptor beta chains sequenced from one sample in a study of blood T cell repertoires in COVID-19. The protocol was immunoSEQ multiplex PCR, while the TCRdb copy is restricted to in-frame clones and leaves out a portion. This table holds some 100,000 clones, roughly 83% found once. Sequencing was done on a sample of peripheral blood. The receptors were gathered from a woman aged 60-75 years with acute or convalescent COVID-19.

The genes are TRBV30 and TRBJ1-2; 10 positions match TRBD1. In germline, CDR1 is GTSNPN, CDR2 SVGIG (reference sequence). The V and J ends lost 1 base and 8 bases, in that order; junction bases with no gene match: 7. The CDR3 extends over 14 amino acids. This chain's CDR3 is CAWSADRGVVGYTF. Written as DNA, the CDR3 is TGTGCCTGGAGTGCGGACAGGGGGGTGGTAGGCTACACCTTC. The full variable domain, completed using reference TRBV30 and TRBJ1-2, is SQTIHQWPATLVQPVGSPLSLECTVEGTSNPNLYWYRQAAGRGLQLLFYSVGIGQISSEVPQNLSASRPQDRQFILSSKKLLLSDSGFYLCAWSADRGVVGYTFGSGTRLTVV.

The CDR3 region is CASRETGSFSGNTIYF. Here the CDR3 DNA reads TGTGCCAGCAGAGAGACGGGGTCCTTCTCTGGAAACACCATATATTTT. This sequence joins TRBV25-1 and TRBJ1-3, with D hard to call. Germline-derived CDR1 and CDR2 are MGHDK and SYGVNS. Trimming took 6 bases from V and 0 from J, leaving 15 bases between them. The CDR3 has 16 amino acids.

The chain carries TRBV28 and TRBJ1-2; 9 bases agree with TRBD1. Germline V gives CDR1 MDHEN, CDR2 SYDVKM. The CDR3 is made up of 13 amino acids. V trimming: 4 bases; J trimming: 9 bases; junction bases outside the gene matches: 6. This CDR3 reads CASSSGQGTRYTF. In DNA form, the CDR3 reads TGTGCCAGCAGTTCGGGACAGGGCACTCGCTACACCTTC.

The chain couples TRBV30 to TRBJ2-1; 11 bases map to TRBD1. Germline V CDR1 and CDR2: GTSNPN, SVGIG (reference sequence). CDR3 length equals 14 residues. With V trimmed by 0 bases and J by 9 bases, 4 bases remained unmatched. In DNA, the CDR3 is TGTGCCTGGAGTGTGGGACAGGGGGATGTTGAGCAGTTCTTC. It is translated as CAWSVGQGDVEQFF.

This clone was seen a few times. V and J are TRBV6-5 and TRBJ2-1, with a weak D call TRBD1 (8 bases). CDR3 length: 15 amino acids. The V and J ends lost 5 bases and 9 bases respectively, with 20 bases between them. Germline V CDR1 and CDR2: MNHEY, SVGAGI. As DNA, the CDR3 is TGTGCCAGCAGTAGAGGACAGGGAGGGTTAGGTGAGCAGTTCTTC. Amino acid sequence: CASSRGQGGLGEQFF.

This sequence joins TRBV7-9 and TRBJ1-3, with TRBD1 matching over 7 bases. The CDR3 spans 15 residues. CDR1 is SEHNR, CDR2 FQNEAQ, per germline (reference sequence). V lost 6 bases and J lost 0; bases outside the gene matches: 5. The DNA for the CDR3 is TGTGCCAGCAGGACGACAGGGCACTCTGGAAACACCATATATTTT. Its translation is CASRTTGHSGNTIYF.

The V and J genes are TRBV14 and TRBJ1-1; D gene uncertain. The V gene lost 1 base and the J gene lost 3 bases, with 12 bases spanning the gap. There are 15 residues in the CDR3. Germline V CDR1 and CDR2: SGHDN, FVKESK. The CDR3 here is CASSQGLPGYTEAFF. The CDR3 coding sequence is TGTGCCAGCAGCCAAGGCCTCCCGGGGTACACTGAAGCTTTCTTT.

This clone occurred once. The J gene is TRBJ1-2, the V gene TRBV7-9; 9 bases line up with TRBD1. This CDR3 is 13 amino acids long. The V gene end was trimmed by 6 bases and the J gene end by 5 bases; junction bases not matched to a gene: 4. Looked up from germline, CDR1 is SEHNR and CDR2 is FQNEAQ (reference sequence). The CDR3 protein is CASRRQGVYGYTF. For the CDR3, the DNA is TGTGCCAGCAGGCGACAGGGGGTATATGGCTACACCTTC. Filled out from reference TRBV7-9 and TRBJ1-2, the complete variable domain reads DTGVSQNPRHKITKRGQNVTFRCDPISEHNRLYWYRQTLGQGPEFLTYFQNEAQLEKSRLLSDRFSAERPKGSFSTLEIQRTEQGDSAMYLCASRRQGVYGYTFGSGTRLTVV.

CDR3 region: CASSYGVGPNQPQHF. CDR3 in DNA: TGTGCCAGCAGTTACGGGGTGGGGCCCAATCAGCCCCAGCATTTT. The chain uses TRBV6-6 and TRBJ1-5; D is perhaps TRBD1 (5 bases). The V end was cut by 2 bases, the J end by 3 bases, with 11 bases between. The CDR3 length is 15 residues. Germline values: CDR1 MNHNY, CDR2 SVGAGI (reference sequence).

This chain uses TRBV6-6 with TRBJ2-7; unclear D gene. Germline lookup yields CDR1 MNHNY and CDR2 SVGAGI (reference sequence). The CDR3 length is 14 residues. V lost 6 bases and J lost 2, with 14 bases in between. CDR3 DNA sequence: TGTGCCAGCAGCCGCCCGGTAGAAACCTACGAGCAGTACTTC. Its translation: CASSRPVETYEQYF.

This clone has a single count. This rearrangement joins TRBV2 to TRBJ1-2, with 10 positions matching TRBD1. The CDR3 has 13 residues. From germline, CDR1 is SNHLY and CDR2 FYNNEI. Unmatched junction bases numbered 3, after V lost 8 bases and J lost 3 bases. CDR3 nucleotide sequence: TGTGCCAGCCAGGACAGGGGGGACTATGGCTACACCTTC. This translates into CASQDRGDYGYTF. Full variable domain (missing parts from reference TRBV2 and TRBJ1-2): EPEVTQTPSHQVTQMGQEVILRCVPISNHLYFYWYRQILGQKVEFLVSFYNNEISEKSEIFDDQFSVERPDGSNFTLKIRSTKLEDSAMYFCASQDRGDYGYTFGSGTRLTVV.

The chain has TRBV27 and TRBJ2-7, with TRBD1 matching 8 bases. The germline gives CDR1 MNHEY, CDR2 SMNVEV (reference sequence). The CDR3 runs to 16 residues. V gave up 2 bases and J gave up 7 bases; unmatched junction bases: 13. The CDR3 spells CASSLGQGANLREQYF. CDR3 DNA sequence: TGTGCCAGCAGTTTAGGACAGGGAGCGAACCTACGGGAGCAGTACTTC.

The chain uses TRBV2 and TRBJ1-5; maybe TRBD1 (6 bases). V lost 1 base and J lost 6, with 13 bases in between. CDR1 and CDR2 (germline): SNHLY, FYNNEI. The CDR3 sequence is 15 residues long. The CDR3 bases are TGTGCCAGCAGTGAAGTATCAGGGGTGGCTCAGCCCCAGCATTTT. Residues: CASSEVSGVAQPQHF.

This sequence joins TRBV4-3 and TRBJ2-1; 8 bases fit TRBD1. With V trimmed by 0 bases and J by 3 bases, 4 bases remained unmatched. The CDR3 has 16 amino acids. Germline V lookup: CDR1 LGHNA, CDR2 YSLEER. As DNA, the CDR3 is TGCGCCAGCAGCCAAGAACTTGGACAGGGCTACAATGAGCAGTTCTTC. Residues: CASSQELGQGYNEQFF.

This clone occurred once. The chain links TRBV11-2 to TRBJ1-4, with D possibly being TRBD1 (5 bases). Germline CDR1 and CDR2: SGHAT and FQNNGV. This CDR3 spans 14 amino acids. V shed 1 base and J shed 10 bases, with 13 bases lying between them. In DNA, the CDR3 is TGTGCCAGCAGCTTAGGGGGTCAGGGAGGAAAACTGTTTTTT. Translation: CASSLGGQGGKLFF.

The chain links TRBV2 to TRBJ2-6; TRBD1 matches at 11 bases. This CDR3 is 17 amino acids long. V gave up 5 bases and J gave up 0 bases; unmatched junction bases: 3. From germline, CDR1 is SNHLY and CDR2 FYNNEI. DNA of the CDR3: TGTGCCAGCAGTCGGGGGACAGGGGGCTCTGGGGCCAACGTCCTGACTTTC. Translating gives CASSRGTGGSGANVLTF.

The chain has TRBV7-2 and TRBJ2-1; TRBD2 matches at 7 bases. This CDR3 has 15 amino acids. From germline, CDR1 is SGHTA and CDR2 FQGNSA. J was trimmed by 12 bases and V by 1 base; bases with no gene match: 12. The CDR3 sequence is CASSLGAAGTTAQFF. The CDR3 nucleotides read TGTGCCAGCAGCTTAGGGGCAGCGGGGACTACGGCGCAGTTCTTC.

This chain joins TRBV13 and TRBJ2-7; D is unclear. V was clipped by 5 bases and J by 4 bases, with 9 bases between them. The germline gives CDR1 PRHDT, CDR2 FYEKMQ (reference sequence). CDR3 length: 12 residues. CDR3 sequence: CASSNSSYEQYF. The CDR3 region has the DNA TGTGCCAGCAGCAACTCTTCTTACGAGCAGTACTTC.

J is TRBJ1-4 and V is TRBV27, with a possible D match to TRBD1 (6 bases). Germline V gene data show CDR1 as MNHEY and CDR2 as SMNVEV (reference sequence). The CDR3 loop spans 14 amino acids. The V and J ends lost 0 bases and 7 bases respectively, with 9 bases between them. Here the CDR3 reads CASSLSTGAEKLFF. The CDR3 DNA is TGTGCCAGCAGTTTATCGACAGGCGCTGAAAAACTGTTTTTT.

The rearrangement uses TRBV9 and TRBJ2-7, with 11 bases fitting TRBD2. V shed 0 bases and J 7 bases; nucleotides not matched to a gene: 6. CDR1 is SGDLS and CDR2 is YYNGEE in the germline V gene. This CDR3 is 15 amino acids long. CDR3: CASSVGQGTSGEQYF. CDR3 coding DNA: TGTGCCAGCAGCGTAGGTCAAGGGACTAGCGGTGAGCAGTACTTC.

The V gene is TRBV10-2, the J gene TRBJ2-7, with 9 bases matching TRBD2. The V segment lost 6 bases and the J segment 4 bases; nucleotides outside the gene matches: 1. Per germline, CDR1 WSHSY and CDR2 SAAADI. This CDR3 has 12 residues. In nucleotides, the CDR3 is TGCGCCAGCAGGCGGGAGGGATACGAGCAGTACTTC. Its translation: CASRREGYEQYF.

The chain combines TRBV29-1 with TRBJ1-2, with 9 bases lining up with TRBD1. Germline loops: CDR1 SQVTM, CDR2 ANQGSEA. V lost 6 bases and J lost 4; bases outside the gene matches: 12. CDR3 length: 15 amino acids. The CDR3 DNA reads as TGCAGCGTCGATAGGACAGGGGCCAATCTCTATGGCTACACCTTC. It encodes CSVDRTGANLYGYTF.

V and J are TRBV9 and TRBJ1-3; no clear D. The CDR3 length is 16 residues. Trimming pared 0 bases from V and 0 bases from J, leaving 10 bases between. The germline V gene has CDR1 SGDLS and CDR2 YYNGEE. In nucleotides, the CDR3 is TGTGCCAGCAGCGTAGGAGGCTCAAGCTCTGGAAACACCATATATTTT. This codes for CASSVGGSSSGNTIYF.

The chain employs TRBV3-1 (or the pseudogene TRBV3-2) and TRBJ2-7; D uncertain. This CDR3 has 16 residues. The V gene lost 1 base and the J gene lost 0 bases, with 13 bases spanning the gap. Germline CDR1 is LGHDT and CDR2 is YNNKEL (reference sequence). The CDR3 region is CASSQGVDPSSYEQYF. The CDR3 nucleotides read TGTGCCAGCAGCCAAGGAGTTGACCCTAGCTCCTACGAGCAGTACTTC.

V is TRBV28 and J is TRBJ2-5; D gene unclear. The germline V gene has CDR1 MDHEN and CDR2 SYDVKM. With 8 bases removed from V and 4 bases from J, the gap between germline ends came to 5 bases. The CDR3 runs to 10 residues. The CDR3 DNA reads TGTGCCAGCTCGGGAGAGACCCAGTACTTC. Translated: CASSGETQYF.

CDR3 in DNA: TGTGCCAGCAGCCTGGACTTACCAGACTATGGCTACACCTTC. Translating gives CASSLDLPDYGYTF. V and J are TRBV7-9 and TRBJ1-2; the D is unclear. Germline values: CDR1 SEHNR, CDR2 FQNEAQ (reference sequence). Trimming removed 5 bases from V and 3 bases from J, with 13 bases in between. CDR3 size: 14 residues.

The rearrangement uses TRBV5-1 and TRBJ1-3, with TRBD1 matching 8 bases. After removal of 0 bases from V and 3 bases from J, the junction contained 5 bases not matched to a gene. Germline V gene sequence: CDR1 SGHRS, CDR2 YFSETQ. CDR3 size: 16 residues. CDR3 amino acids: CASSLVSGGFGNTIYF. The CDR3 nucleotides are TGCGCCAGCAGCTTGGTTTCAGGGGGCTTTGGAAACACCATATATTTT.

This chain's CDR3 is CASSERLAGSTDTQYF. CDR3 bases: TGCGCCAGCAGTGAACGACTAGCGGGGAGCACAGATACGCAGTATTTT. The genes are TRBV10-1 and TRBJ2-3; 11 bases are shared with TRBD2. CDR1 and CDR2 from the germline V gene are WNHNN and SYGVQD (reference sequence). The CDR3 is made up of 16 amino acids. J lost 0 bases, V lost 3 bases, and 2 bases had no gene match.